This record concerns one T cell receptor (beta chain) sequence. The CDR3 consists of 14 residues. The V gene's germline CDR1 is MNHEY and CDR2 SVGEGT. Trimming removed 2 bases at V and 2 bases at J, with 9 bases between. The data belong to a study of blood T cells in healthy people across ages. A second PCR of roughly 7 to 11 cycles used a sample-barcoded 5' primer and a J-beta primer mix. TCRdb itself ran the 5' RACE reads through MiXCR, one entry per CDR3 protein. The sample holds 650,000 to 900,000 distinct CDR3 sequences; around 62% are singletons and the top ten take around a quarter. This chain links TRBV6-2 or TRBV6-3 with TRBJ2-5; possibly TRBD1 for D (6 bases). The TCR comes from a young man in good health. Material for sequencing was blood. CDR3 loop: CASSYPDRQETQYF. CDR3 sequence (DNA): TGTGCCAGCAGTTACCCAGACAGGCAAGAGACCCAGTACTTC.